This T cell receptor (beta chain) was documented in a study of post-analysis software for immune sequencing data. Study background: The disease courses covered relapsing-remitting, secondary progressive and progressive-relapsing multiple sclerosis. Study results and caveats: Patients carried roughly 5 TRBV segments more frequently than controls did, and TRBV5-6, TRBV5-1 and TRBV20-1 were among them.

For this clonotype: Its antigen is not identified.

Tagging with unique molecular identifiers was a feature of the TCR beta cDNA libraries. TCRdb passed the PCR reads through MiXCR, listing each CDR3 protein once. The sample holds 650,000 to 850,000 distinct CDR3 sequences, around 53% seen once. The CDR3 length is 13 residues. V lost 3 bases to trimming and J lost 1 base, with 5 bases between them. The germline gives CDR1 MNHEY, CDR2 SMNVEV (reference sequence). The TCR originated in a girl aged 5 to 17 with multiple sclerosis. The rearrangement links TRBV27 to TRBJ2-3; D is unclear. Input material: blood. The CDR3 nucleotides read TGTGCCAGCAGTTTCGCCCGCACAGATACGCAGTATTTT. Amino acid sequence: CASSFARTDTQYF.